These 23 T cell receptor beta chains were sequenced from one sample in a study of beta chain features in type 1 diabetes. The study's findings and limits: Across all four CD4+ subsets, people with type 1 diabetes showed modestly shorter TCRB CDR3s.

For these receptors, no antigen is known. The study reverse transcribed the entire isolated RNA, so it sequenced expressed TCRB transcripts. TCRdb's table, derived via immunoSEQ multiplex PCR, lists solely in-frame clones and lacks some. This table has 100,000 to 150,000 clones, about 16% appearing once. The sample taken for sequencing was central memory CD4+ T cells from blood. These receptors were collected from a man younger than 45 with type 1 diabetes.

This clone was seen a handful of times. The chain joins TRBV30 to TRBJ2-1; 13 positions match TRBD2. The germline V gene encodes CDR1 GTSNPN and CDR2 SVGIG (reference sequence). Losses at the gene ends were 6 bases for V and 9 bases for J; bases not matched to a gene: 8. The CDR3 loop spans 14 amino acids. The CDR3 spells CACLRLAGGLEQFF. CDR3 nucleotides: TGTGCCTGCCTGCGACTAGCGGGGGGACTTGAGCAGTTCTTC.

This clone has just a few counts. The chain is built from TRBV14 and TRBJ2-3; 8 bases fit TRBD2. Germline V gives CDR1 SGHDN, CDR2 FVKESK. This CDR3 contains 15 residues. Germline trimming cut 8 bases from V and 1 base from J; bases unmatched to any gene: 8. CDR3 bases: TGTGCCAGCCGCGGGGGGTCTTGGGGCACAGATACGCAGTATTTT. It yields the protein CASRGGSWGTDTQYF.

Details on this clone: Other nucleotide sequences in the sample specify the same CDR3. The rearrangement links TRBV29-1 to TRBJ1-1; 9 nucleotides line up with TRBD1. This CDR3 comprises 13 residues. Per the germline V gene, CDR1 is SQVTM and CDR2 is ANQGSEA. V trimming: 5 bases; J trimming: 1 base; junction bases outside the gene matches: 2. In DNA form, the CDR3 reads TGCAGCGTTCGGGGACAGGGGAACACTGAAGCTTTCTTT. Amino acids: CSVRGQGNTEAFF. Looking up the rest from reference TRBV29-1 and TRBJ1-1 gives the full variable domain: SAVISQKPSRDICQRGTSLTIQCQVDSQVTMMFWYRQQPGQSLTLIATANQGSEATYESGFVIDKFPISRPNLTFSTLTVSNMSPEDSSIYLCSVRGQGNTEAFFGQGTRLTVV.

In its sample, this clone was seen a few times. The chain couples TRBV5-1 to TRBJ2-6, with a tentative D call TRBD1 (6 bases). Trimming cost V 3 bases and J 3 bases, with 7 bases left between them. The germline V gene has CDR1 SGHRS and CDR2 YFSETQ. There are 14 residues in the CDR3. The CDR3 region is CASSSGDGANVLTF. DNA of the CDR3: TGCGCCAGCAGCTCAGGGGATGGGGCCAACGTCCTGACTTTC.

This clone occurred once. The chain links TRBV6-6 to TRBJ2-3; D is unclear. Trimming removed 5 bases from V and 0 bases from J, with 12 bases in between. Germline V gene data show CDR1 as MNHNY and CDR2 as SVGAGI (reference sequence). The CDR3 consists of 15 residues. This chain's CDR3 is CASSPQTASTDTQYF. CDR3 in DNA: TGTGCCAGCAGTCCCCAGACGGCCAGCACAGATACGCAGTATTTT.

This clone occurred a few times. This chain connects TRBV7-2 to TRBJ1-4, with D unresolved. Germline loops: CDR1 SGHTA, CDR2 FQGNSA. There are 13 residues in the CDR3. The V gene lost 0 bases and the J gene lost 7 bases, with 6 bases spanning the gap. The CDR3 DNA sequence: TGTGCCAGCAGCTTAGCGGGTGGTGAAAAACTGTTTTTT. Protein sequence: CASSLAGGEKLFF.

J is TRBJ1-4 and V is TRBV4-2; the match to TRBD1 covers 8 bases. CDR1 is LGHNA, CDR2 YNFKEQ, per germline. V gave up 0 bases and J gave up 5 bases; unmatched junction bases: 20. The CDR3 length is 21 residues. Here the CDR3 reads CASSQEGIPAGTGSSNEKLFF. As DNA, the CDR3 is TGTGCCAGCAGCCAAGAGGGGATTCCCGCCGGGACAGGCTCCTCGAATGAAAAACTGTTTTTT.

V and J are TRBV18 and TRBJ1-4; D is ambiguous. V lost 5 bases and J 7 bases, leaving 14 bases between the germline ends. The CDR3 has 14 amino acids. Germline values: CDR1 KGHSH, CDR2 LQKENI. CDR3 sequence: CASSSTRGGEKLFF. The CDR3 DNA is TGTGCCAGCTCAAGCACAAGAGGCGGTGAAAAACTGTTTTTT.

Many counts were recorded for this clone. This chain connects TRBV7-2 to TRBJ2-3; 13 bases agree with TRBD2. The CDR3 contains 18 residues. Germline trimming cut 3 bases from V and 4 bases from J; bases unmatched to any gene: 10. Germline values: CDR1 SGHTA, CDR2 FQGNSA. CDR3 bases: TGTGCCAGCAGCTTCTCCTGGACTAGCGGGGGTGCACCAGATACGCAGTATTTT. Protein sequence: CASSFSWTSGGAPDTQYF.

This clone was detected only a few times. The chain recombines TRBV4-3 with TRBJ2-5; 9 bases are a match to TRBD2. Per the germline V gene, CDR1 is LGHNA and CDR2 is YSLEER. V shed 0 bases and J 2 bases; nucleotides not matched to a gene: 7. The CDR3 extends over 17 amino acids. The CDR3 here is CASSQDIGTSRQETQYF. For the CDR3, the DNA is TGCGCCAGCAGCCAAGATATCGGGACTAGCAGACAAGAGACCCAGTACTTC.

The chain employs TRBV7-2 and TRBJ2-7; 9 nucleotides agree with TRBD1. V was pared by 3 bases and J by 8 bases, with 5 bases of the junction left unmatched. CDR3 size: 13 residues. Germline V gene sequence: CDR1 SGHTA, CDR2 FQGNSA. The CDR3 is CASSFAQGAQQYF. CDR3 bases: TGTGCCAGCAGCTTCGCACAGGGGGCTCAGCAGTACTTC.

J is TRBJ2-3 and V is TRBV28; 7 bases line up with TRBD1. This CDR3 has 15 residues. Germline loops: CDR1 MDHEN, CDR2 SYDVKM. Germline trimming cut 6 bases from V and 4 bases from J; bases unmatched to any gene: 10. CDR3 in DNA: TGTGCCAGCAGCGGCAGCGACAGGGTGGCAGATACGCAGTATTTT. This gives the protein CASSGSDRVADTQYF.

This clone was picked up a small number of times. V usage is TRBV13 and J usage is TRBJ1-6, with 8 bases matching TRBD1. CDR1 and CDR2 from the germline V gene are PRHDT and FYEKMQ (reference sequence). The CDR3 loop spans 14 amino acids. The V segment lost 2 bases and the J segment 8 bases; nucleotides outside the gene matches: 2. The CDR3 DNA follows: TGTGCCAGCAGCTTAACAGGGGGGGATTCACCCCTCCACTTT. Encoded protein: CASSLTGGDSPLHF. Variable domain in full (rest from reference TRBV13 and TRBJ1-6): AAGVIQSPRHLIKEKRETATLKCYPIPRHDTVYWYQQGPGQDPQFLISFYEKMQSDKGSIPDRFSAQQFSDYHSELNMSSLELGDSALYFCASSLTGGDSPLHFGNGTRLTVT.

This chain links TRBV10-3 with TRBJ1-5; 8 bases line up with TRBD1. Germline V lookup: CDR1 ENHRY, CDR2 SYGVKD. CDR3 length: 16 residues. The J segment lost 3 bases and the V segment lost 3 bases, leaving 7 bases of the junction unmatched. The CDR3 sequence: CAISDGQGFDNQPQHF. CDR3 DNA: TGTGCCATCAGTGACGGACAGGGTTTCGACAATCAGCCCCAGCATTTT.

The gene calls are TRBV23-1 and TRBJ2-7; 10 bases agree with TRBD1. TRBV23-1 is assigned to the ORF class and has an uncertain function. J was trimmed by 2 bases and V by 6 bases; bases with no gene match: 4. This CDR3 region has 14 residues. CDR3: CASRPGQGPYEQYF. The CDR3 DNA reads TGCGCCAGCAGGCCGGGACAGGGGCCCTACGAGCAGTACTTC.

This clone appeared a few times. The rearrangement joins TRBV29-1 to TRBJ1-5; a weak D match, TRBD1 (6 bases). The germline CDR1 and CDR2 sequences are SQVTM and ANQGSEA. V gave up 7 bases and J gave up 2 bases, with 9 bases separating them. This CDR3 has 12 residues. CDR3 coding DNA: TGCAGCGGCGACAGGCGCAATCAGCCCCAGCATTTT. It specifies CSGDRRNQPQHF.

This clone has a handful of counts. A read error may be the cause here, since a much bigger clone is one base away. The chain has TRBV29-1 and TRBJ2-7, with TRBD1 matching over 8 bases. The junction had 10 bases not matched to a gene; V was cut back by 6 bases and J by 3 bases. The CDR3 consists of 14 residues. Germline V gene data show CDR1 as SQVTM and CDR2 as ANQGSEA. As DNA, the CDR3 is TGCAGCGTAGGGGACAGGCCACAGCGCTACGAGCAGTACTTC. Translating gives CSVGDRPQRYEQYF.

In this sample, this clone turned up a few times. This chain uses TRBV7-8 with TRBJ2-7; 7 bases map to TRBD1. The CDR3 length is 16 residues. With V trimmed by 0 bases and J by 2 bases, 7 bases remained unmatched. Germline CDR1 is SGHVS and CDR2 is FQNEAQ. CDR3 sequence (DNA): TGTGCCAGCAGCTTAGCGGGTCGGGACAGAACCTACGAGCAGTACTTC. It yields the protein CASSLAGRDRTYEQYF.

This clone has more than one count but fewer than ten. CDR3: CASSSQGYTEAFF. CDR3 bases: TGTGCCAGCAGTTCACAGGGATACACTGAAGCTTTCTTT. This chain links TRBV7-9 with TRBJ1-1; D may be TRBD1 (6 bases). CDR1 and CDR2 from the germline V gene are SEHNR and FQNEAQ (reference sequence). Trimming took off 6 bases at V and 3 bases at J, with 11 bases between the two ends. The length of the CDR3 is 13 residues.

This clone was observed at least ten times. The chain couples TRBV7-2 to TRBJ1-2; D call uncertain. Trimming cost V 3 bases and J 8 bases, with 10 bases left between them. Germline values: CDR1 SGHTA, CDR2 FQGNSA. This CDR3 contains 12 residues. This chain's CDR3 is CASSFSREGYTF. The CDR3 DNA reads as TGTGCCAGCAGCTTTAGTAGGGAAGGCTACACCTTC.

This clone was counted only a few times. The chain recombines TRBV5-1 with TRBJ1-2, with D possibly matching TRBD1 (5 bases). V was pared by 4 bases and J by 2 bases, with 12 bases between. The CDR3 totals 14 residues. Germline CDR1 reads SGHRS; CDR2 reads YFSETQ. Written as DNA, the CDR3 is TGCGCCAGCAGCGAAGGGACGGGGAACTATGGCTACACCTTC. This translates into CASSEGTGNYGYTF.

CDR3 region: CAISEGGPAWTQYF. The CDR3 DNA sequence: TGTGCCATCAGTGAGGGGGGGCCGGCTTGGACCCAGTACTTC. The gene calls are TRBV10-3 and TRBJ2-5; D possibly matches TRBD1 or TRBD2 (6 bases each). Trimming removed 2 bases at V and 7 bases at J, with 14 bases between. Germline V gene data show CDR1 as ENHRY and CDR2 as SYGVKD. CDR3 length: 14 residues.

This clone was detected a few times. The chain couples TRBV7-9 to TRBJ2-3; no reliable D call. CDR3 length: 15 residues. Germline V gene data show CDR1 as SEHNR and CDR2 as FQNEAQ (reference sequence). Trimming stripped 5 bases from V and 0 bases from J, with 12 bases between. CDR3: CASSRDGTSTDTQYF. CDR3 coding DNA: TGTGCCAGCAGCAGAGACGGAACAAGCACAGATACGCAGTATTTT.